Sequencing of this T cell receptor (beta chain) was carried out in a study of T cell responses to AZD1222 COVID-19 vaccine. Germline CDR1 is SGHRS and CDR2 is YFSETQ. V lost 4 bases to trimming and J lost 4 bases, with 17 bases between them. The CDR3 length is 15 residues. Method: immunoSEQ multiplex PCR; TCRdb's copy keeps in-frame clones and lacks some. The data show approximately 140,000 clones, approximately 94% seen once. Source: peripheral blood, taken on day 0 of AZD1222 vaccination. The sequence came from an adult in good health. The chain links TRBV5-1 to TRBJ1-1; D gene ambiguous. This CDR3 is CASSPVGGLGTEAFF. The CDR3 nucleotides read TGCGCCAGCAGCCCCGTTGGAGGGTTGGGCACTGAAGCTTTCTTT. The full variable domain, rest sourced from reference TRBV5-1 and TRBJ1-1, is KAGVTQTPRYLIKTRGQQVTLSCSPISGHRSVSWYQQTPGQGLQFLFEYFSETQRNKGNFPGRFSGRQFSNSRSEMNVSTLELGDSALYLCASSPVGGLGTEAFFGQGTRLTVV.